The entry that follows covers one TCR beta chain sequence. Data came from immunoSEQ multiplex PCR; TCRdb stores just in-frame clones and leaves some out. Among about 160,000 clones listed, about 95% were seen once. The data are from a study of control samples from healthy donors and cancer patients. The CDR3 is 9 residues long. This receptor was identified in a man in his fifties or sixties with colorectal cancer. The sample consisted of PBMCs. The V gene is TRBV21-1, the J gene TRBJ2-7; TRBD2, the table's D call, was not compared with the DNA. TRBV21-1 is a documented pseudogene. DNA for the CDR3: TGCAGAGGGGGGGTCGAGCAGTACTTC. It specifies CRGGVEQYF.